One and the same sample provided the 17 T cell receptor beta chains below, sequenced in a study of shared T cell receptors in the human thymus. Sequencing used immunoSEQ multiplex PCR; TCRdb keeps in-frame clones, though not all of them. The table includes 600,000 to 900,000 clones, over 75% detected once. Separately, the same data were catalogued under a study of human thymus T cells.

The sample taken for sequencing was thymocytes. These receptors were obtained from a girl under three years old with a congenital heart defect.

The chain couples TRBV4-1 to TRBJ2-6; no clear D. CDR3 length: 19 amino acids. Germline CDR1 is MGHRA and CDR2 is YSYEKL. Trimming pared 0 bases from V and 0 bases from J, leaving 15 bases between. The CDR3 DNA reads as TGCGCCAGCAGCCAAGAAGGTCTGTCAGGCTCCTCTGGGGCCAACGTCCTGACTTTC. It codes for CASSQEGLSGSSGANVLTF.

The chain has TRBV5-5 and TRBJ2-6; TRBD1 agrees at 7 bases. Germline CDR1 SGHKS, CDR2 YYEKEE (reference sequence). V trimming: 5 bases; J trimming: 0 bases; junction bases outside the gene matches: 5. The CDR3 consists of 16 residues. CDR3 region: CASSRDRFSGANVLTF. The CDR3 coding sequence is TGTGCCAGCAGTCGGGACAGATTCTCTGGGGCCAACGTCCTGACTTTC.

The chain carries TRBV7-9 and TRBJ2-5; 9 bases are a match to TRBD1. The trim removed 5 bases at V and 5 bases at J, leaving 15 bases unmatched. CDR3 length equals 17 residues. The V gene's germline CDR1 is SEHNR and CDR2 FQNEAQ (reference sequence). The CDR3 loop reads CASSRAEGQGPRETQYF. DNA for the CDR3: TGTGCCAGCAGCCGCGCCGAAGGACAGGGGCCGAGGGAGACCCAGTACTTC. The complete variable domain, with remaining parts taken from reference TRBV7-9 and TRBJ2-5, reads DTGVSQNPRHKITKRGQNVTFRCDPISEHNRLYWYRQTLGQGPEFLTYFQNEAQLEKSRLLSDRFSAERPKGSFSTLEIQRTEQGDSAMYLCASSRAEGQGPRETQYFGPGTRLLVL.

CDR3 loop: CASSPPQGYGNQPQHF. CDR3 sequence (DNA): TGTGCCAGCAGTCCGCCACAGGGGTATGGCAATCAGCCCCAGCATTTT. The V and J genes are TRBV28 and TRBJ1-5; 7 bases are shared with TRBD1. This CDR3 contains 16 residues. Germline V CDR1 and CDR2: MDHEN, SYDVKM. Losses at the gene ends were 5 bases for V and 2 bases for J; bases not matched to a gene: 9.

The chain combines TRBV5-4 with TRBJ1-2; D remains ambiguous. The CDR3 contains 12 residues. Germline V lookup: CDR1 SGHNT, CDR2 YYREEE (reference sequence). V was pared by 4 bases and J by 5 bases, with 9 bases between. CDR3 protein: CASSREVYGYTF. For the CDR3, the DNA is TGTGCCAGCAGCCGGGAGGTGTATGGCTACACCTTC. Full variable domain (missing parts from reference TRBV5-4 and TRBJ1-2): ETGVTQSPTHLIKTRGQQVTLRCSSQSGHNTVSWYQQALGQGPQFIFQYYREEENGRGNFPPRFSGLQFPNYSSELNVNALELDDSALYLCASSREVYGYTFGSGTRLTVV.

This sequence joins TRBV9 and TRBJ2-7; 10 bases agree with TRBD1. The trim removed 3 bases at V and 2 bases at J, leaving 5 bases unmatched. This CDR3 is 15 amino acids long. Per germline, CDR1 SGDLS and CDR2 YYNGEE. The DNA of the CDR3 is TGTGCCAGCAGCGCCCCAGGACAGGGGGCCTACGAGCAGTACTTC. It is translated as CASSAPGQGAYEQYF.

The V and J genes are TRBV6-5 and TRBJ1-2; the D gene is possibly TRBD1 (5 bases). Deletions cut 8 bases from V and 5 bases from J, with 18 bases between. This CDR3 is 14 amino acids long. CDR1 is MNHEY, CDR2 SVGAGI, per germline. The CDR3 region is CASGTNRKIYGYTF. In nucleotides, the CDR3 is TGTGCCAGCGGAACTAACAGGAAGATTTATGGCTACACCTTC.

The genes are TRBV5-1 and TRBJ1-1; possibly TRBD1 for D (6 bases). The CDR3 is 17 residues long. Looked up from germline, CDR1 is SGHRS and CDR2 is YFSETQ. Trimming pared 3 bases from V and 0 bases from J, leaving 18 bases between. The CDR3 here is CASSSLTGLKMNTEAFF. In nucleotides, the CDR3 is TGCGCCAGCAGCTCCCTGACAGGCCTCAAGATGAACACTGAAGCTTTCTTT.

This sequence joins TRBV29-1 and TRBJ2-1; 11 bases match TRBD2. The trim removed 0 bases at V and 3 bases at J, leaving 7 bases unmatched. Looked up from germline, CDR1 is SQVTM and CDR2 is ANQGSEA. The CDR3 is made up of 17 amino acids. The CDR3 bases are TGCAGCGTTGAAGAAGTAACTAGCGGGGGTAACTACAATGAGCAGTTCTTC. This translates into CSVEEVTSGGNYNEQFF.

This rearrangement joins TRBV7-6 to TRBJ2-5; a possible D gene is TRBD2 (5 bases). Germline V lookup: CDR1 SGHVS, CDR2 FNYEAQ. This CDR3 comprises 13 residues. Trimming cost V 3 bases and J 3 bases, with 8 bases left between them. The CDR3 protein is CASSFSSEETQYF. CDR3 nucleotide sequence: TGTGCCAGCAGCTTTAGTAGCGAAGAGACCCAGTACTTC.

The chain combines TRBV27 with TRBJ2-1; 8 bases are a match to TRBD2. Germline assignment: CDR1 MNHEY and CDR2 SMNVEV (reference sequence). Losses at the gene ends were 7 bases for V and 0 bases for J; bases not matched to a gene: 2. CDR3 length: 14 residues. The CDR3 reads CASTGTSSYNEQFF. In DNA, the CDR3 is TGTGCCAGCACCGGGACTAGCTCCTACAATGAGCAGTTCTTC.

The chain uses TRBV5-1 and TRBJ1-6; D is uncertain. In germline, CDR1 is SGHRS, CDR2 YFSETQ. Deletions cut 0 bases from V and 0 bases from J, with 13 bases between. CDR3 length: 18 amino acids. CDR3 amino acids: CASSLEPNANSYNSPLHF. The CDR3 coding sequence is TGCGCCAGCAGCTTGGAGCCGAATGCGAACTCCTATAATTCACCCCTCCACTTT.

This rearrangement joins TRBV4-1 to TRBJ2-7, with 12 positions matching TRBD1. The CDR3 is 21 residues long. Germline lookup yields CDR1 MGHRA and CDR2 YSYEKL. Trimming removed 0 bases from V and 4 bases from J; junction bases left unmatched: 19. CDR3 protein: CASSQDTTNPGQGARRYEQYF. The CDR3 DNA is TGCGCCAGCAGCCAAGATACTACCAACCCGGGACAGGGGGCGCGTCGATACGAGCAGTACTTC.

The table lists this clone with a few counts. The chain carries TRBV21-1 and TRBJ1-5; the D call of TRBD1 is as the table states it, not checked on the DNA. TRBV21-1 is classified as a pseudogene. There are 16 residues in the CDR3. CDR3 protein: CASSNGPGHLNQPQHF. CDR3 sequence (DNA): TGTGCCAGCAGCAACGGTCCGGGACACCTAAATCAGCCCCAGCATTTT.

The chain employs TRBV5-6 and TRBJ2-5; 7 bases are a match to TRBD1. The CDR3 runs to 16 residues. Germline trimming cut 6 bases from V and 7 bases from J; bases unmatched to any gene: 18. The germline V gene encodes CDR1 SGHDT and CDR2 YYEEEE. CDR3 protein: CASTIITGAQGGTQYF. The DNA for the CDR3 is TGTGCCAGCACCATAATTACAGGGGCCCAAGGGGGGACCCAGTACTTC.

This chain uses TRBV19 with TRBJ1-1; the D gene is possibly TRBD1 (5 bases). Trimming pared 2 bases from V and 1 base from J, leaving 8 bases between. CDR1 and CDR2 from the germline V gene are LNHDA and SQIVND (reference sequence). The CDR3 covers 14 residues. CDR3 sequence (DNA): TGTGCCAGTAGTATATTAACAGGGAACACTGAAGCTTTCTTT. It yields the protein CASSILTGNTEAFF. The whole variable domain, remainder taken from reference TRBV19 and TRBJ1-1, is DGGITQSPKYLFRKEGQNVTLSCEQNLNHDAMYWYRQDPGQGLRLIYYSQIVNDFQKGDIAEGYSVSREKKESFPLTVTSAQKNPTAFYLCASSILTGNTEAFFGQGTRLTVV.

This clone was picked up a small number of times. The identical CDR3 is also encoded by other nucleotide sequences in the sample. This sequence joins TRBV7-9 and TRBJ2-7, with 7 positions matching TRBD1. J gave up 1 base and V 3 bases, and 6 bases lay outside the gene matches. This CDR3 has 15 residues. Germline CDR1 reads SEHNR; CDR2 reads FQNEAQ (reference sequence). CDR3 in DNA: TGTGCCAGCAGCTTGACCGGGACAGTTTCCTACGAGCAGTACTTC. It is translated as CASSLTGTVSYEQYF.